These 17 T cell receptor beta chains were sequenced from one sample in a study of Ad26.COV2.S vaccination and SARS-CoV-2 variants. The assay was immunoSEQ multiplex PCR, and TCRdb's table has in-frame clones only and misses some. This table has 300,000 to 400,000 clones, around 83% appearing once. This sample's treatment: some 20 received Ad26.COV2.S at low or high dose, single or two shots; about 5 received placebo; per-sample allocation not given. Day 63 after the first injection of vaccine or placebo was the sampling time. The specimen was peripheral blood, collected in a trial of Ad26.COV2.S vaccine versus placebo. These TCRs come from a person between 18 and 59 years old who received the Ad26.COV2.S COVID-19 vaccine or a placebo.

The V and J genes are TRBV5-1 and TRBJ2-1; TRBD2 is a possible D gene (6 bases). Trimming removed 3 bases from V and 2 bases from J, with 12 bases in between. The CDR3 consists of 15 residues. Germline V gene sequence: CDR1 SGHRS, CDR2 YFSETQ. The DNA for the CDR3 is TGCGCCAGCAGCTGGGCGGGCGGGGCCTACAATGAGCAGTTCTTC. The encoded protein is CASSWAGGAYNEQFF. The full variable domain, in which reference TRBV5-1 and TRBJ2-1 provide the parts outside the CDR3, is KAGVTQTPRYLIKTRGQQVTLSCSPISGHRSVSWYQQTPGQGLQFLFEYFSETQRNKGNFPGRFSGRQFSNSRSEMNVSTLELGDSALYLCASSWAGGAYNEQFFGPGTRLTVL.

The chain is built from TRBV11-3 and TRBJ2-3, with D possibly called TRBD1 or TRBD2 (5 bases each). CDR1 and CDR2 (germline): SGHNT, YENEEA. The CDR3 totals 14 residues. The V and J ends lost 4 bases and 5 bases respectively, with 13 bases between them. This CDR3 reads CASSSGPLGDTQYF. The CDR3 DNA is TGTGCCAGCAGCTCGGGACCCCTGGGAGATACGCAGTATTTT.

The chain is built from TRBV7-2 and TRBJ1-3; D uncertain. Per germline, CDR1 SGHTA and CDR2 FQGNSA. V lost 2 bases, J lost 1 base, and 6 bases lay in between. The CDR3 is 14 amino acids. The CDR3 is CASSLSRSGNTIYF. CDR3 bases: TGTGCCAGCAGCTTAAGTAGGTCTGGAAACACCATATATTTT.

The chain is built from TRBV19 and TRBJ2-7; 7 positions match TRBD1. Germline loops: CDR1 LNHDA, CDR2 SQIVND (reference sequence). V dropped 4 bases and J dropped 3; count of bases not matched to a gene: 15. CDR3 length: 17 amino acids. The chain's CDR3 is CASSTLSTGTAVYEQYF. The CDR3 nucleotides read TGTGCCAGTAGTACTCTCAGTACCGGGACAGCAGTCTACGAGCAGTACTTC.

The chain joins TRBV4-1 to TRBJ2-2; TRBD2 matches 15 bases. Germline V gene lookup returns CDR1 MGHRA and CDR2 YSYEKL. The J segment lost 6 bases and the V segment lost 4 bases, leaving 3 bases of the junction unmatched. This CDR3 spans 16 amino acids. In DNA form, the CDR3 reads TGCGCCAGCAGCCGGGGACTAGCGGGGGGATCCGGGGAGCTGTTTTTT. It yields the protein CASSRGLAGGSGELFF.

CDR3 residues: CASSVGRGKQQTQYF. The CDR3 DNA follows: TGTGCCAGCAGCGTGGGCAGGGGGAAGCAGCAGACCCAGTACTTC. This chain uses TRBV9 with TRBJ2-5; 7 positions match TRBD1. Germline loops: CDR1 SGDLS, CDR2 YYNGEE. The CDR3 sequence is 15 residues long. V lost 2 bases and J lost 6; bases outside the gene matches: 10. The full variable domain, rest sourced from reference TRBV9 and TRBJ2-5, is DSGVTQTPKHLITATGQRVTLRCSPRSGDLSVYWYQQSLDQGLQFLIQYYNGEERAKGNILERFSAQQFPDLHSELNLSSLELGDSALYFCASSVGRGKQQTQYFGPGTRLLVL.

V usage is TRBV15 and J usage is TRBJ1-3, with a weak D call TRBD1 (5 bases). V was cut by 0 bases and J by 7 bases, with 13 bases left in between. CDR1 is LNHNV, CDR2 YYDKDF, per germline (reference sequence). The CDR3 spans 15 residues. CDR3 sequence: CATSRDRQGGNTIYF. Written as DNA, the CDR3 is TGTGCCACCAGCAGAGATCGGCAGGGCGGGAACACCATATATTTT.

V gene TRBV5-1 combines with J gene TRBJ2-3; D possibly matches TRBD1 or TRBD2 (5 bases each). V lost 4 bases to trimming and J lost 1 base, with 16 bases between them. The CDR3 runs 16 residues. Germline-derived CDR1 and CDR2 are SGHRS and YFSETQ. In DNA form, the CDR3 reads TGCGCCAGCAGCACCCTACTGGGACGGGGCACAGATACGCAGTATTTT. This encodes CASSTLLGRGTDTQYF. The whole variable domain, filled in from reference TRBV5-1 and TRBJ2-3, reads KAGVTQTPRYLIKTRGQQVTLSCSPISGHRSVSWYQQTPGQGLQFLFEYFSETQRNKGNFPGRFSGRQFSNSRSEMNVSTLELGDSALYLCASSTLLGRGTDTQYFGPGTRLTVL.

This chain connects TRBV18 to TRBJ2-1; TRBD1 is a possible D gene (6 bases). Trimming left V 3 bases short and J 1 base short, with 10 bases between. CDR1 and CDR2 from the germline V gene are KGHSH and LQKENI. The CDR3 contains 15 residues. This CDR3 is CASSPLTGSYNEQFF. In nucleotides, the CDR3 is TGTGCCAGCTCACCTCTGACAGGTTCCTACAATGAGCAGTTCTTC.

CDR3 DNA sequence: TGTGCCAGCAGTACTCCGGGACACCACACAGATACGCAGTATTTT. Translation: CASSTPGHHTDTQYF. The chain employs TRBV6-2 or TRBV6-3 and TRBJ2-3; D is perhaps TRBD1 (6 bases). The CDR3 length is 15 residues. In germline, CDR1 is MNHEY, CDR2 SVGEGT. The V end lost 5 bases, the J end lost 2 bases, and 14 bases lay between the germline ends.

The J gene is TRBJ2-1, the V gene TRBV5-5, with 8 bases matching TRBD1. V shed 4 bases and J 3 bases; nucleotides not matched to a gene: 9. Germline V gene sequence: CDR1 SGHKS, CDR2 YYEKEE (reference sequence). The CDR3 extends over 16 amino acids. CDR3 nucleotides: TGTGCCAGCAGCGGGGTGGACAGGGACGGCTACAATGAGCAGTTCTTC. Its protein product is CASSGVDRDGYNEQFF. The whole variable domain, remainder taken from reference TRBV5-5 and TRBJ2-1, is DAGVTQSPTHLIKTRGQQVTLRCSPISGHKSVSWYQQVLGQGPQFIFQYYEKEERGRGNFPDRFSARQFPNYSSELNVNALLLGDSALYLCASSGVDRDGYNEQFFGPGTRLTVL.

The V gene is TRBV11-2, the J gene TRBJ2-4; D call uncertain. Trimming took 0 bases from V and 0 from J, leaving 15 bases between them. CDR3 length: 18 residues. The germline V gene has CDR1 SGHAT and CDR2 FQNNGV. CDR3 protein: CASSLDNTAQLAKNIQYF. The CDR3, as DNA: TGTGCCAGCAGCTTAGATAACACAGCACAACTAGCCAAAAACATTCAGTACTTC. The full variable domain, with the rest looked up from reference TRBV11-2 and TRBJ2-4, is EAGVAQSPRYKIIEKRQSVAFWCNPISGHATLYWYQQILGQGPKLLIQFQNNGVVDDSQLPKDRFSAERLKGVDSTLKIQPAKLEDSAVYLCASSLDNTAQLAKNIQYFGAGTRLSVL.

This sequence joins TRBV18 and TRBJ2-1; D gene uncertain. Germline V gives CDR1 KGHSH, CDR2 LQKENI. The CDR3 contains 17 residues. Between the trimmed V and J ends, which lost 1 base and 6 bases, there was a span of 19 bases. The CDR3 nucleotides are TGTGCCAGCTCACCACGGTTAACGGCAGCCTCGGGCAATGAGCAGTTCTTC. Translated: CASSPRLTAASGNEQFF. Full variable domain (remainder filled in from reference TRBV18 and TRBJ2-1): NAGVMQNPRHLVRRRGQEARLRCSPMKGHSHVYWYRQLPEEGLKFMVYLQKENIIDESGMPKERFSAEFPKEGPSILRIQQVVRGDSAAYFCASSPRLTAASGNEQFFGPGTRLTVL.

This clone has more than one count but fewer than ten. The chain recombines TRBV11-2 with TRBJ2-6; 11 bases map to TRBD2. CDR1 SGHAT and CDR2 FQNNGV come from the germline V gene. This CDR3 comprises 18 residues. V lost 1 base, J lost 1 base, and 3 bases stayed unmatched. The CDR3 nucleotides read TGTGCCAGCAGCTTAGTGCTAGCGGGGGGTTCTGGGGCCAACGTCCTGACTTTC. Translating it yields CASSLVLAGGSGANVLTF.

V gene TRBV6-5 combines with J gene TRBJ2-7; D remains ambiguous. Germline V lookup: CDR1 MNHEY, CDR2 SVGAGI. V gave up 7 bases and J gave up 2 bases, with 9 bases separating them. The CDR3 is made up of 12 amino acids. As DNA, the CDR3 is TGTGCCAGCAATAGGCCCCCCTACGAGCAGTACTTC. This encodes CASNRPPYEQYF.

A single count supports this clone. The gene calls are TRBV11-2 and TRBJ1-2; tentative D call: TRBD1 (5 bases). V was trimmed by 5 bases and J by 3 bases, leaving 16 bases between them. CDR1 SGHAT and CDR2 FQNNGV come from the germline V gene. The CDR3 is made up of 15 amino acids. The CDR3 here is CASSRGGGTDYGYTF. In nucleotides, the CDR3 is TGTGCCAGCAGCCGGGGTGGGGGGACGGACTATGGCTACACCTTC.

V is TRBV9 and J is TRBJ2-3; TRBD2 aligns across 11 bases. The CDR3 is 16 amino acids. Germline CDR1 and CDR2: SGDLS and YYNGEE. Losses at the gene ends were 0 bases for V and 4 bases for J; bases not matched to a gene: 4. In nucleotides, the CDR3 is TGTGCCAGCAGCGTAGGTAATAGCGGGGGGGCAGATACGCAGTATTTT. It encodes CASSVGNSGGADTQYF.